The rows below give T cell receptor beta chains drawn from one sample of a study of early T cells in non-severe SARS-CoV-2 infection. One entry per CDR3 protein, called by TCRdb with MiXCR from the 5' RACE reads. The sample lists tens of thousands of distinct CDR3 sequences; 7% to 9% were seen once. The sequenced sample consisted of whole blood. The receptors were sampled from an adult who was a healthcare worker with PCR-confirmed SARS-CoV-2 infection or an uninfected control (not recorded which). The CDR3 runs from the conserved cysteine through the conserved F or W. The order of the fields is J gene, clone size, V gene, CDR3 protein. Expanded clones are given a class, and other clones once, few, many or no size at all.

TRBJ2-1	many	TRBV19	CASSIPARELTYNEQFF
TRBJ1-1	many	TRBV12-3/TRBV12-4	CASSLAQGGTEAFF
TRBJ1-5	few	TRBV5-4	CASSVGGAKQPQHF
TRBJ2-1	many	TRBV7-2	CASSLTPGAYNEQFF
TRBJ2-7	many	TRBV5-6	CASSLVGSPYEQYF
TRBJ2-7	.	TRBV20-1	CSARDRGPYEQYF
TRBJ1-2	many	TRBV29-1	CSVERDLTYGYTF
TRBJ2-2	.	TRBV7-2	CASSFPTGQWESDTGELFF
TRBJ1-5	.	TRBV6-6	CASINGGDDQPQHF
TRBJ2-1	many	TRBV27	CASSSRASGGANEQFF
TRBJ2-4	few	TRBV28	CASSSSPGQENIQYF
TRBJ2-7	once	TRBV4-2	CASSLMQDGSYEQYF
TRBJ2-2	.	TRBV20-1	CSARPSGGPKTGELFF
TRBJ1-1	few	TRBV7-9	CASSDGPTEAFF
TRBJ1-5	.	TRBV20-1	CSAKPNGQSNQPQHF
TRBJ2-4	few	TRBV29-1	CSVIESGMWTKNIQYF
TRBJ2-3	few	TRBV29-1	CSVRLTDTQYF
TRBJ2-1	.	TRBV5-1	CASSSRLAGNSNEQFF
TRBJ2-3	many	TRBV29-1	CSVVWRADTQYF
TRBJ1-2	.	TRBV18	CASSPGGTYGYTF
TRBJ2-7	many	TRBV5-1	CASSMRTGGTYEQYF
TRBJ1-5	few	TRBV28	CASSRGTAGSNQPQHF
TRBJ2-6	.	TRBV7-2	CASSLGGQGTNVLTF
TRBJ2-7	.	TRBV7-2	CASSLSREYEQYF
TRBJ2-5	many	TRBV19	CASRSANQETQYF
TRBJ2-7	.	TRBV7-9	CASSQGPYYEQYF
TRBJ2-1	few	TRBV7-9	CASSSGLENHEQFF
TRBJ2-7	few	TRBV5-1	CASSLETNLEQYF
TRBJ2-3	few	TRBV9	CASSPQAGESDTQYF
TRBJ2-5	few	TRBV6-5	CASSGGEAETQYF
TRBJ2-5	many	TRBV4-3	CASSQETGTSGQETQYF
TRBJ2-2	many	TRBV6-1	CGVSRVETGELFF
TRBJ1-6	few	TRBV6-6	CASTSGGGERRSPLHF
TRBJ2-3	.	TRBV7-2	CASSLDRGSEYF
TRBJ1-2	.	TRBV14	CASSQDFVGYTF
TRBJ1-5	many	TRBV7-9	CASSLSNQPQHF
TRBJ2-1	.	TRBV11-1	CASSARVYNEQFF
TRBJ1-1	many	TRBV28	CASSSLTGLSEAFF
TRBJ2-7	many	TRBV7-9	CASSAPGGAPDEQYF
TRBJ2-2	.	TRBV11-2	CAGKSGGTGELFF
TRBJ2-1	few	TRBV20-1	CSARGDREHNEQFF
TRBJ1-2	few	TRBV5-1	CASSLGNRGNYGYTF
TRBJ2-2	few	TRBV20-1	CSARDQTQGAGTGELFF
TRBJ2-3	many	TRBV11-2	CASSLETRGDTQYF
TRBJ2-2	.	TRBV29-1	CSVQGNIGTGELFF
TRBJ2-3	.	TRBV7-9	CASSSGLAGVTDTQYF
TRBJ1-2	many	TRBV29-1	CSVWTGEGGYTF
TRBJ2-3	many	TRBV11-2	CASSSPGGPSHTDTQYF
TRBJ2-1	few	TRBV7-8	CASSLEGGLHHQQFF
TRBJ1-1	many	TRBV4-2	CASSQSVGTEAFF
TRBJ2-2	many	TRBV7-2	CASKLTGVGTGELFF
TRBJ2-2	.	TRBV5-5	CASRIQGRGELFF
TRBJ2-7	few	TRBV11-2	CASSRDRAHEQYF
TRBJ2-3	many	TRBV25-1	CASSEYSTDSPTDTQYF
TRBJ1-1	many	TRBV4-3	CASSQDSLGAGTRAFF